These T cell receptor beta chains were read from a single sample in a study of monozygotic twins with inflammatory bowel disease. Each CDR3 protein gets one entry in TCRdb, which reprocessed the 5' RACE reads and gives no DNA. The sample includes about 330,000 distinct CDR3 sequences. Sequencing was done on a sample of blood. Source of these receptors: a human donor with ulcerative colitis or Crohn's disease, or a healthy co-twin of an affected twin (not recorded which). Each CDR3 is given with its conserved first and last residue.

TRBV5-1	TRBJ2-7	CASSSLVGSYEQYF
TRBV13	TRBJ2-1	CASSLVDYPDYYNEQFF
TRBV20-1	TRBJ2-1	CSPEDRAKSYNEQFF
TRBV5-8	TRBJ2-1	CASSPNGASNEQFF
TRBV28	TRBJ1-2	CASRSGSLYGYTF
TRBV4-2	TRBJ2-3	CASSQPGPFDTQYF
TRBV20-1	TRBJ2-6	CSAQLVGGAPSGANVLTF
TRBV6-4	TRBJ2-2	CASSQDTGELFF
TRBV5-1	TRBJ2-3	CASTKTPGPDTQYF
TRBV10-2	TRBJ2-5	CASSSSSVREETQYF
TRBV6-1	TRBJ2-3	CASSAALDTQYF
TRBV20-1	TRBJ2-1	CKPGLAFFEQFF
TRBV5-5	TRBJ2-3	CATWEPLVNTDTQYF
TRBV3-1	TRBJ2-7	CASSQGILAGVYEQYF
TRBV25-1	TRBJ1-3	CASSEKPAGTVFRSGNTIYF
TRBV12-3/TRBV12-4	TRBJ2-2	CASSPRTSTGELFF
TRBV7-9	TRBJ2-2	CASSSGLTGELFF
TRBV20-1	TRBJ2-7	CSALEGAYEQYF
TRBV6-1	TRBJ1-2	CASRARTGWAYGYTF
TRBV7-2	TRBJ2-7	CASRRQPDSYEQYF
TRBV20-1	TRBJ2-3	CSARFGLGTGGTDTQYF
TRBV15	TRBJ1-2	CATSRDQGYYGYTF